This T cell receptor (beta chain) appears in the sequencing data of a study of shared clonotypes between healthy human individuals. Only in-frame clones appear in the TCRdb table, and some are missing; sequencing was by immunoSEQ multiplex PCR. Of about 120,000 clones in the sample, around two thirds were seen once. V lost 4 bases to trimming and J lost 4 bases, with 17 bases between them. Germline lookup yields CDR1 MDHEN and CDR2 SYDVKM. The CDR3 totals 15 residues. This clone is medium-sized by share. The sample comprised memory CD8+ T cells sorted from blood. The subset denotes: CD45RO+ cells pooled with CCR7-negative TemRA cells. This sequence joins TRBV28 and TRBJ2-7; D perhaps matches TRBD2 (6 bases). The sequence was collected from a woman aged 25-40 years in good health. Written as DNA, the CDR3 is TGTGCCAGCAGTTCCCCTTTGGGGGGAGTTTACGAGCAGTACTTC. Its translation is CASSSPLGGVYEQYF.